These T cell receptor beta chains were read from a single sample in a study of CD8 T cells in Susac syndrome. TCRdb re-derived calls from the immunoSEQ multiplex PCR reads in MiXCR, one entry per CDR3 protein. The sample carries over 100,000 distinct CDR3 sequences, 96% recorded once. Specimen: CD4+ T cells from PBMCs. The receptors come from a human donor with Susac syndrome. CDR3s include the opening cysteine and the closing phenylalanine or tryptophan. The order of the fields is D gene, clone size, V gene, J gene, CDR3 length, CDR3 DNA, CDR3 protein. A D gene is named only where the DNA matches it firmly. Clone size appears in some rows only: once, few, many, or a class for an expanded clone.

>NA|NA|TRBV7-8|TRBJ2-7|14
TGTGCCAGCAGCCTGACAGGATCCTCCGGCGAGCAGTACTTC
CASSLTGSSGEQYF
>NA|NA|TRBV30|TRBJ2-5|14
TGTGCCTGGAGTGTTCTCAGGCTCCAAGAGACCCAGTACTTC
CAWSVLRLQETQYF
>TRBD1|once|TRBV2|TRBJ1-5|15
TGTGCCAGCAGCGGGGGACAGGGGAGGTTGCAGCCCCAGCATTTT
CASSGGQGRLQPQHF
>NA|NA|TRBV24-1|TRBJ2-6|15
TGTGCCACCAAAGCGGGCAGGGCTGGGGCCAACGTCCTGACTTTC
CATKAGRAGANVLTF
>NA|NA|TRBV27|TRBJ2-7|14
TGTGCCAGCAGTGTCCCCGGGGGGCGAAACGAGCAGTACTTC
CASSVPGGRNEQYF
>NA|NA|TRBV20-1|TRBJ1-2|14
TGCAGTGCTAGGCGTGGTTCTGAGGGCTATGGCTACACCTTC
CSARRGSEGYGYTF
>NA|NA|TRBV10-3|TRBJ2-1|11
TGTGCCATCAGCCGGGACTGGGAGCAGTTCTTC
CAISRDWEQFF
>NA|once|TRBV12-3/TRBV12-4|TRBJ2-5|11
TGTGCCAGCAGCTATAAAAAGACCCAGTACTTC
CASSYKKTQYF
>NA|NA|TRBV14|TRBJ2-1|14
TGTGCCAGCAGCCAACTTCTAGCCCGTAATGAGCAGTTCTTC
CASSQLLARNEQFF
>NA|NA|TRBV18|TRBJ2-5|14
TGTGCCAGCTCACCCAACCGGGGCAAGGAGACCCAGTACTTC
CASSPNRGKETQYF